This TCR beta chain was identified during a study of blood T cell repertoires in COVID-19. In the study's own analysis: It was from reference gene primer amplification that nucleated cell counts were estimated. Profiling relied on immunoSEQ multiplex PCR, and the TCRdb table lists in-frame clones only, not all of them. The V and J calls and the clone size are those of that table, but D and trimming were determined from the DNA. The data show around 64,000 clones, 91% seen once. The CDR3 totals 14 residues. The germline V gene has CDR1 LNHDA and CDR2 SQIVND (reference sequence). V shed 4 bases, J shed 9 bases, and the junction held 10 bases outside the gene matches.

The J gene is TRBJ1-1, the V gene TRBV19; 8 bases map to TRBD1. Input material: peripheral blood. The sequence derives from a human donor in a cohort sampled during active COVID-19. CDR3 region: CASSSPGRDRKAFF. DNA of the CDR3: TGTGCCAGTAGTAGCCCGGGACGGGACAGGAAAGCTTTCTTT.